One T cell receptor (beta chain) is described in this entry. Its antigen is still unknown. The data derive from a study of cytomegalovirus exposure and HLA in healthy donors. Study conclusions and caveats: A list of 150 to 200 TCR beta chains associated with cytomegalovirus was given.

Profiling relied on immunoSEQ multiplex PCR, and the TCRdb table lists in-frame clones only, not all of them. This repertoire shows some 79,000 clones, about 94% found once; its top ten account for roughly 3.2%. This clonotype originated in a woman aged 18-29 years in good health and CMV-seropositive. Sequenced input: PBMCs.

This chain's CDR3 is CASHRTEAFF. CDR3 nucleotides: TGTGCCAGCCACCGGACTGAAGCTTTCTTT. This chain uses TRBV28 with TRBJ1-1; unclear D gene. In germline, CDR1 is MDHEN, CDR2 SYDVKM. The CDR3 covers 10 residues. V was trimmed by 8 bases and J by 5 bases, leaving 6 bases between them.